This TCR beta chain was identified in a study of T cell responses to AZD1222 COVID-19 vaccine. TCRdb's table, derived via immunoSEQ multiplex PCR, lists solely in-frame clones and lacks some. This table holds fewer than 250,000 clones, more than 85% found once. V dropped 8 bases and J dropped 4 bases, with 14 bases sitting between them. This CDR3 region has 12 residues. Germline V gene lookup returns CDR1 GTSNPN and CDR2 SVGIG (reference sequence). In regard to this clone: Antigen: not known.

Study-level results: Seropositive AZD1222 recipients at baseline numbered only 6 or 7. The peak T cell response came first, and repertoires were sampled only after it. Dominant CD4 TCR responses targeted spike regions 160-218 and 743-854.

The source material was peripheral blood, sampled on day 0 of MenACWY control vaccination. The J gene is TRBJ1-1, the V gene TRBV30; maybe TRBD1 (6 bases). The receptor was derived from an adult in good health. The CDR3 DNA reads TGTGCCCGACCACAGGGAGGCACTGAAGCTTTCTTT. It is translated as CARPQGGTEAFF.